Given below is one T cell receptor beta chain in context. The authors' processing: The assay estimated nucleated cells by amplifying reference gene primers. The method was immunoSEQ multiplex PCR; TCRdb's version includes in-frame clones alone and lacks a portion of them. Clone size and V and J calls were adopted from that table, with D and trimming inferred from the DNA. The sample holds under 130,000 clones, 65% to 75% seen once. These data belong to a study of blood T cell repertoires in COVID-19. Study background: Acute and convalescent COVID-19 samples came from the United States, Italy and Spain. In each case, the material was cDNA or gDNA derived from T cells, B-cell-depleted T cells, or PBMCs.

There are 17 residues in the CDR3. Trimming took 1 base from V and 0 from J, leaving 10 bases between them. Germline CDR1 SGHTA, CDR2 FQGNSA. This sequence joins TRBV7-2 and TRBJ1-6; D is unclear. This receptor was identified in a man older than 75 with acute or convalescent COVID-19. The sample comprised peripheral blood. CDR3 loop: CASSLVPPSSYNSPLHF. The CDR3 DNA follows: TGTGCCAGCAGCTTAGTGCCGCCCAGCTCCTATAATTCACCCCTCCACTTT.